These 6 T cell receptor beta chains came from one sample sequenced in a study of CD8 T cells in ankylosing spondylitis. The study's findings and limits: Ankylosing spondylitis blood appeared to be characterized by a TCR beta motif of several highly homologous variants.

These receptors are not linked to any known antigen. TCRdb re-called the 5' RACE reads through MiXCR, storing one row per CDR3 protein. The sample has about 400,000 distinct CDR3 sequences, 20% to 25% seen once. The sequencing sample was made of blood, either unsorted or a sorted T cell fraction (not recorded which). The receptors shown here come from a male donor with ankylosing spondylitis.

The chain links TRBV15 to TRBJ2-1; D gene ambiguous. V lost 0 bases and J 8 bases, leaving 11 bases between the germline ends. This CDR3 region has 14 residues. CDR1 is LNHNV, CDR2 YYDKDF, per germline (reference sequence). The CDR3 DNA follows: TGTGCCACCAGCAGAGAGGATTATCGGGATGAGCAGTTCTTC. Its translation is CATSREDYRDEQFF.

In its sample, this clonotype was seen a few times. The rearrangement links TRBV3-1 to TRBJ2-3; 10 bases line up with TRBD2. Germline V gene data show CDR1 as LGHDT and CDR2 as YNNKEL (reference sequence). V was clipped by 6 bases and J by 2 bases; unmatched bases: 5. The CDR3 sequence is 15 residues long. CDR3 sequence: CASSLAGAYTDTQYF. The DNA of the CDR3 is TGTGCCAGCAGTCTAGCGGGAGCCTACACAGATACGCAGTATTTT.

This clonotype was detected only a few times. The J gene is TRBJ2-1, the V gene TRBV19, with D hard to call. Germline values: CDR1 LNHDA, CDR2 SQIVND (reference sequence). The CDR3 spans 16 residues. Trimming shortened V by 3 bases and J by 4 bases, and 16 bases separated the two germline ends. CDR3 sequence reads: CASSIAAEPPYNEQFF. In DNA, the CDR3 is TGTGCCAGTAGTATTGCGGCGGAGCCACCTTACAATGAGCAGTTCTTC.

This clonotype appeared a few times. V is TRBV7-8 and J is TRBJ2-7; D is undetermined. V shed 1 base and J shed 6 bases, with 10 bases lying between them. Germline V gene lookup returns CDR1 SGHVS and CDR2 FQNEAQ. The CDR3 spans 13 residues. The CDR3 loop is CASSLDLSREQYF. As DNA, the CDR3 is TGTGCCAGCAGCTTAGATTTGTCACGCGAGCAGTACTTC.

This sequence joins TRBV12-3 or TRBV12-4 and TRBJ2-7, with 7 bases fitting TRBD2. This CDR3 is built from 14 residues. V dropped 3 bases and J dropped 3; count of bases not matched to a gene: 5. The CDR3 is CASSLGGLNYEQYF. DNA for the CDR3: TGTGCCAGCAGTTTGGGAGGGCTGAACTACGAGCAGTACTTC.

The chain carries TRBV7-9 and TRBJ2-7; D is perhaps TRBD1 (6 bases). Deletions cut 1 base from V and 6 bases from J, with 13 bases between. The CDR3 totals 14 residues. The germline V gene encodes CDR1 SEHNR and CDR2 FQNEAQ (reference sequence). The CDR3 sequence: CASSLEVRGGEQYF. CDR3 DNA sequence: TGTGCCAGCAGCTTAGAGGTCAGGGGTGGCGAGCAGTACTTC.